Each of the 17 T cell receptor beta chains below was sequenced from the same sample in a study of blood T cell repertoires in COVID-19. Profiled with immunoSEQ multiplex PCR; TCRdb holds only in-frame clones, not every one. The sample contains hundreds of thousands of clones, around 88% of which appear only once. Sequencing used peripheral blood. The receptor set was obtained from an elderly man with acute or convalescent COVID-19.

V and J are TRBV6-6 and TRBJ2-7; TRBD2 matches at 10 bases. Trimming cost V 6 bases and J 3 bases; bases outside gene matches: 5. The germline CDR1 and CDR2 sequences are MNHNY and SVGAGI (reference sequence). The CDR3 spans 14 residues. The CDR3 DNA reads TGTGCCAGCAGCCATAGCGGGGGGAGCTACGAGCAGTACTTC. This encodes CASSHSGGSYEQYF.

The chain carries TRBV12-3 or TRBV12-4 and TRBJ1-1, with D hard to call. Trimming took 4 bases from V and 5 from J, leaving 8 bases between them. The CDR3 has 12 residues. CDR3 nucleotide sequence: TGTGCCAGCAGTTGGGCGGGGACTGAAGCTTTCTTT. This translates into CASSWAGTEAFF.

The rearrangement links TRBV18 to TRBJ2-7; possible D gene TRBD1, 6 bases. Trimming shortened V by 3 bases and J by 6 bases, and 15 bases separated the two germline ends. Germline lookup yields CDR1 KGHSH and CDR2 LQKENI. The CDR3 consists of 14 residues. CDR3 coding DNA: TGTGCCAGCTCACCCCTGAAGGGGGAAGGCGAGCAGTACTTC. Protein: CASSPLKGEGEQYF.

The rearrangement joins TRBV3-1 (or the pseudogene TRBV3-2) to TRBJ1-5, with D hard to call. V lost 6 bases and J 5 bases, leaving 8 bases between the germline ends. This CDR3 has 12 residues. Germline assignment: CDR1 LGHDT and CDR2 YNNKEL (reference sequence). The CDR3 region has the DNA TGTGCCAGCAGTGCGCTTGATCAGCCCCAGCATTTT. Protein: CASSALDQPQHF.

The chain couples TRBV28 to TRBJ1-1; D not certain. This CDR3 spans 15 amino acids. Germline CDR1 is MDHEN and CDR2 is SYDVKM. V lost 5 bases to trimming and J lost 1 base, with 14 bases between them. This CDR3 reads CASSLLAESNTEAFF. CDR3 DNA sequence: TGTGCCAGCAGTCTCTTGGCAGAATCGAACACTGAAGCTTTCTTT. The variable domain in full, with the rest retrieved from reference TRBV28 and TRBJ1-1, is DVKVTQSSRYLVKRTGEKVFLECVQDMDHENMFWYRQDPGLGLRLIYFSYDVKMKEKGDIPEGYSVSREKKERFSLILESASTNQTSMYLCASSLLAESNTEAFFGQGTRLTVV.

This chain uses TRBV5-1 with TRBJ2-1; the match to TRBD2 covers 13 bases. Germline V gives CDR1 SGHRS, CDR2 YFSETQ. This CDR3 contains 17 residues. V lost 4 bases to trimming and J lost 5 bases; unmatched junction nucleotides: 9. Here the CDR3 DNA reads TGCGCCAGCAGCGTACCCGGGACTAGCGGGACCCACAATGAGCAGTTCTTC. Amino acid sequence: CASSVPGTSGTHNEQFF.

This clone occurred once. V is TRBV5-5 and J is TRBJ1-2; TRBD1 might be the D (6 bases). From germline, CDR1 is SGHKS and CDR2 YYEKEE (reference sequence). The CDR3 length is 14 residues. V was cut by 0 bases and J by 4 bases, with 10 bases left in between. The CDR3 loop is CASSLAGDRYGYTF. Written as DNA, the CDR3 is TGTGCCAGCAGCTTGGCAGGGGACCGCTATGGCTACACCTTC. Full variable domain (remainder filled in from reference TRBV5-5 and TRBJ1-2): DAGVTQSPTHLIKTRGQQVTLRCSPISGHKSVSWYQQVLGQGPQFIFQYYEKEERGRGNFPDRFSARQFPNYSSELNVNALLLGDSALYLCASSLAGDRYGYTFGSGTRLTVV.

This clone has just one count. The chain carries TRBV2 and TRBJ1-5; possible D gene TRBD1, 5 bases. V was pared by 4 bases and J by 4 bases, with 8 bases between. This CDR3 comprises 13 residues. Germline V gives CDR1 SNHLY, CDR2 FYNNEI. The CDR3 DNA reads as TGTGCCAGCAGTGGGACACAAAATCAGCCCCAGCATTTT. Translated, it gives CASSGTQNQPQHF. The full variable domain, with the rest looked up from reference TRBV2 and TRBJ1-5, is EPEVTQTPSHQVTQMGQEVILRCVPISNHLYFYWYRQILGQKVEFLVSFYNNEISEKSEIFDDQFSVERPDGSNFTLKIRSTKLEDSAMYFCASSGTQNQPQHFGDGTRLSIL.

The chain recombines TRBV25-1 with TRBJ2-7, with 8 positions matching TRBD1. CDR1 MGHDK and CDR2 SYGVNS come from the germline V gene. The CDR3 has 15 residues. V was pared by 6 bases and J by 2 bases, with 9 bases of the junction left unmatched. CDR3 sequence (DNA): TGTGCCAGCAGAGACCCCGGGACAGGTACCTACGAGCAGTACTTC. Translating gives CASRDPGTGTYEQYF.

The rearrangement links TRBV7-9 to TRBJ2-7; 11 nucleotides agree with TRBD2. This CDR3 comprises 15 residues. Looked up from germline, CDR1 is SEHNR and CDR2 is FQNEAQ (reference sequence). V was clipped by 3 bases and J by 4 bases; unmatched bases: 5. CDR3 loop: CASSFGSGRAYEQYF. The DNA of the CDR3 is TGTGCCAGCAGCTTCGGTAGCGGGAGGGCGTACGAGCAGTACTTC.

The chain combines TRBV4-1 with TRBJ1-1; D unclear. The V gene lost 4 bases and the J gene lost 5 bases, with 17 bases spanning the gap. From germline, CDR1 is MGHRA and CDR2 YSYEKL. The CDR3 runs 15 residues. CDR3 DNA sequence: TGCGCCAGCAGCCTAGAACACTTCGGGAGGACTGAAGCTTTCTTT. The encoded protein is CASSLEHFGRTEAFF.

V is TRBV27 and J is TRBJ2-1; TRBD2 is a possible D gene (6 bases). The CDR3 spans 15 residues. Trimming took 3 bases from V and 2 from J, leaving 11 bases between them. Looked up from germline, CDR1 is MNHEY and CDR2 is SMNVEV (reference sequence). The CDR3 DNA is TGTGCCAGCAGTTTCGACGCGGGAACCTACAATGAGCAGTTCTTC. Translation: CASSFDAGTYNEQFF.

The chain uses TRBV6-5 and TRBJ1-5; weak D call: TRBD1 (6 bases). With 2 bases removed from V and 2 bases from J, the gap between germline ends came to 10 bases. Germline lookup yields CDR1 MNHEY and CDR2 SVGAGI. The CDR3 covers 15 residues. The chain's CDR3 is CASSYPAGGNQPQHF. The CDR3 DNA sequence: TGTGCCAGCAGTTACCCTGCAGGGGGCAATCAGCCCCAGCATTTT.

The chain carries TRBV19 and TRBJ1-6; TRBD1 agrees at 7 bases. Unmatched junction bases numbered 6, after V lost 0 bases and J lost 10 bases. The CDR3 sequence is 15 residues long. Looked up from germline, CDR1 is LNHDA and CDR2 is SQIVND (reference sequence). CDR3 loop: CASSIDRRGNSPLHF. The CDR3 coding sequence is TGTGCCAGTAGTATAGATCGCAGGGGGAACTCACCCCTCCACTTT.

The chain uses TRBV9 and TRBJ2-1, with TRBD2 matching 10 bases. Trimming took 4 bases from V and 4 from J; bases not matched to a gene: 5. In germline, CDR1 is SGDLS, CDR2 YYNGEE. This CDR3 has 15 amino acids. The CDR3, as DNA: TGTGCCAGCAGCCCTGGGACTAGCGCGTACAATGAGCAGTTCTTC. The encoded protein is CASSPGTSAYNEQFF. Full variable domain (rest looked up from reference TRBV9 and TRBJ2-1): DSGVTQTPKHLITATGQRVTLRCSPRSGDLSVYWYQQSLDQGLQFLIQYYNGEERAKGNILERFSAQQFPDLHSELNLSSLELGDSALYFCASSPGTSAYNEQFFGPGTRLTVL.

The chain couples TRBV25-1 to TRBJ1-2; 9 nucleotides line up with TRBD1. The trim removed 4 bases at V and 7 bases at J, leaving 10 bases unmatched. Germline V CDR1 and CDR2: MGHDK, SYGVNS. This CDR3 contains 15 residues. CDR3 sequence: CASSAPGTGIGGYTF. The CDR3 nucleotides are TGTGCCAGCAGTGCTCCCGGGACAGGGATCGGTGGCTACACCTTC.

The rearrangement joins TRBV28 to TRBJ2-5, with no clear D. There are 13 residues in the CDR3. Trimming pared 3 bases from V and 3 bases from J, leaving 8 bases between. Germline V gives CDR1 MDHEN, CDR2 SYDVKM. CDR3 loop: CASSFTAKETQYF. The CDR3 region has the DNA TGTGCCAGCAGTTTTACAGCTAAAGAGACCCAGTACTTC. The entire variable domain, with the rest obtained from reference TRBV28 and TRBJ2-5, is as follows: DVKVTQSSRYLVKRTGEKVFLECVQDMDHENMFWYRQDPGLGLRLIYFSYDVKMKEKGDIPEGYSVSREKKERFSLILESASTNQTSMYLCASSFTAKETQYFGPGTRLLVL.